Shown below are 10 T cell receptor beta chains from a single sample sequenced in a study of cytomegalovirus exposure and HLA in healthy donors. Both 60 Vbeta primers and 13 Jbeta primers went into the PCR. Only in-frame clones appear in the TCRdb table, and some are missing; sequencing was by immunoSEQ multiplex PCR. The table lists 35,000 to 40,000 clones, roughly 90% of them singletons. Sequences were obtained from PBMCs. Source of these receptors: a woman aged 18-30 years in good health and CMV-seronegative.

This chain uses TRBV18 with TRBJ2-3, with unresolved D. The CDR3 loop spans 16 amino acids. CDR1 is KGHSH, CDR2 LQKENI, per germline. Between the trimmed V and J ends, which lost 1 base and 2 bases, there was a span of 13 bases. The CDR3 here is CASSPLFDTSTDTQYF. The CDR3 DNA follows: TGTGCCAGCTCACCACTCTTTGACACTTCCACAGATACGCAGTATTTT.

The CDR3 loop is CASSTPGTPGNTGELFF. In DNA form, the CDR3 reads TGTGCCAGTAGTACCCCTGGGACACCCGGGAACACCGGGGAGCTGTTTTTT. The chain joins TRBV19 to TRBJ2-2, with a tentative D call TRBD1 (6 bases). In germline, CDR1 is LNHDA, CDR2 SQIVND (reference sequence). There are 17 residues in the CDR3. V was shortened by 4 bases and J by 1 base, with 16 bases between the two germline ends.

Here the CDR3 DNA reads TGTGCCAGCAGCCCTCCTCTAGCGGAATCCCCTGATGAGCAGTTCTTC. The encoded protein is CASSPPLAESPDEQFF. The chain links TRBV6-6 to TRBJ2-1, with TRBD2 matching 7 bases. V lost 6 bases to trimming and J lost 8 bases; unmatched junction nucleotides: 16. The CDR3 is 16 amino acids. Germline V gene lookup returns CDR1 MNHNY and CDR2 SVGAGI (reference sequence).

V is TRBV5-6 and J is TRBJ1-5, with D perhaps matching TRBD1 (6 bases). Germline CDR1 SGHDT, CDR2 YYEEEE. V gave up 3 bases and J gave up 4 bases, with 14 bases separating them. CDR3 size: 15 residues. The CDR3 loop reads CASSSTGSWNQPQHF. CDR3 coding DNA: TGTGCCAGCAGCTCCACAGGGAGTTGGAATCAGCCCCAGCATTTT.

The gene calls are TRBV28 and TRBJ1-2, with 7 nucleotides matching TRBD1. J was trimmed by 3 bases and V by 6 bases; bases with no gene match: 7. Per germline, CDR1 MDHEN and CDR2 SYDVKM. CDR3 length equals 14 residues. CDR3: CASRRPGGDYGYTF. The CDR3 DNA is TGTGCCAGCAGACGACCAGGGGGAGACTATGGCTACACCTTC.

This clone was recorded a few times. The chain uses TRBV7-8 and TRBJ2-7, with 10 bases identical to TRBD1. V shed 5 bases, J shed 7 bases, and the junction held 11 bases outside the gene matches. Germline assignment: CDR1 SGHVS and CDR2 FQNEAQ. The CDR3 sequence is 15 residues long. In DNA form, the CDR3 reads TGTGCCAGCAGCCGCCGGACAGGGGGGTCGTATGAGCAGTACTTC. Its translation is CASSRRTGGSYEQYF. The entire variable domain, with the rest obtained from reference TRBV7-8 and TRBJ2-7, is as follows: GAGVSQSPRYKVAKRGQDVALRCDPISGHVSLFWYQQALGQGPEFLTYFQNEAQLDKSGLPSDRFFAERPEGSVSTLKIQRTQQEDSAVYLCASSRRTGGSYEQYFGPGTRLTVT.

The V gene is TRBV9, the J gene TRBJ2-1; no definite D call. Deletions cut 4 bases from V and 9 bases from J, with 11 bases between. The CDR3 spans 12 residues. Germline assignment: CDR1 SGDLS and CDR2 YYNGEE. Written as DNA, the CDR3 is TGTGCCAGCAGCCGTACGAACAGTGAGCAGTTCTTC. This sequence encodes CASSRTNSEQFF.

V is TRBV28 and J is TRBJ2-5, with TRBD1 matching over 7 bases. CDR1 and CDR2 (germline): MDHEN, SYDVKM. The CDR3 is made up of 13 amino acids. The V segment lost 5 bases and the J segment 4 bases; nucleotides outside the gene matches: 4. CDR3 protein: CASSPTGAETQYF. DNA of the CDR3: TGTGCCAGCAGTCCCACAGGGGCAGAGACCCAGTACTTC.

Concerning this clone: The junction does not match germline at one end; this may be a read error. This sequence joins TRBV5-5 and TRBJ2-4, with 7 bases matching TRBD2. CDR1 is SGHKS, CDR2 YYEKEE, per germline (reference sequence). This CDR3 is 12 amino acids long. The chain's CDR3 is CASSPRRGGRHF. In DNA form, the CDR3 reads TGTGCCAGCAGCCCTCGCCGGGGAGGGAGGCACTTC.

This rearrangement joins TRBV5-4 to TRBJ2-7; 8 bases fit TRBD1. Germline-derived CDR1 and CDR2 are SGHNT and YYREEE (reference sequence). The CDR3 is 13 residues long. V was pared by 3 bases and J by 6 bases, with 5 bases of the junction left unmatched. CDR3 amino acids: CASSSRTGSEQYF. In DNA, the CDR3 is TGTGCCAGCAGCTCTAGGACAGGGAGCGAGCAGTACTTC.